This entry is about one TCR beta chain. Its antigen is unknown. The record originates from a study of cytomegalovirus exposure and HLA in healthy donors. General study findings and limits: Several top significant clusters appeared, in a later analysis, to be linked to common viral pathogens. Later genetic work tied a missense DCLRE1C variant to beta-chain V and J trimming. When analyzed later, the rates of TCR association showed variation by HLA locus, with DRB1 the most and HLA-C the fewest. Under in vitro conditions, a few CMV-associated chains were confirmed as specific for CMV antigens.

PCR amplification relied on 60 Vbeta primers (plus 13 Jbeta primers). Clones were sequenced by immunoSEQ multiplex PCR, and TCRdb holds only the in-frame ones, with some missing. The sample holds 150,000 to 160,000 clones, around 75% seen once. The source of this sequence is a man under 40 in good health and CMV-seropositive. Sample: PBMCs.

CDR3 amino acids: CASSYSGGTPLHF. For the CDR3, the DNA is TGTGCCAGCAGTTACAGCGGGGGTACACCCCTCCACTTT. The chain combines TRBV6-5 with TRBJ1-6; D is possibly TRBD1 (5 bases). The germline gives CDR1 MNHEY, CDR2 SVGAGI. The CDR3 is 13 residues long. Trimming took off 2 bases at V and 11 bases at J, with 10 bases between the two ends.